What follows are 2 T cell receptor beta chains derived from one specimen sequenced in a study of blood T cells in healthy people across ages. PCR was performed a second time for roughly 7 to 11 cycles using a sample-barcoded 5' primer and a J-beta primer mix. TCRdb re-called the 5' RACE reads through MiXCR, storing one row per CDR3 protein. Of fewer than 1.5 million distinct CDR3 sequences listed, approximately 38% were seen once; the top ten hold 7.9%. The sequencing sample was made of blood. These receptors came from a woman under 30 in good health.

The table lists this clonotype with a few counts. This rearrangement joins TRBV27 to TRBJ2-7, with TRBD1 matching over 10 bases. The length of the CDR3 is 15 residues. V was pared by 4 bases and J by 3 bases, with 6 bases of the junction left unmatched. Germline assignment: CDR1 MNHEY and CDR2 SMNVEV (reference sequence). The CDR3 DNA reads as TGTGCCAGCAGTTCTTTGGGGACAGGGGACTACGAGCAGTACTTC. Translation: CASSSLGTGDYEQYF.

This clonotype was counted a few times. This chain joins TRBV3-1 and TRBJ2-5, with TRBD2 matching over 14 bases. Germline lookup yields CDR1 LGHDT and CDR2 YNNKEL (reference sequence). The J segment lost 6 bases and the V segment lost 1 base, leaving 16 bases of the junction unmatched. CDR3 length equals 20 residues. The CDR3 here is CASSQVDAGLAGEGRKTQYF. The CDR3 region has the DNA TGTGCCAGCAGCCAAGTGGATGCGGGACTAGCGGGAGAGGGGAGAAAGACCCAGTACTTC.